A selection of T cell receptor beta chains follows, all from one sample in a study of CD8 T cells in ankylosing spondylitis. TCRdb analysed the 5' RACE reads with MiXCR anew, one entry per CDR3 protein. The sample shows fewer than 400,000 distinct CDR3 sequences, approximately 20% of them seen only once. Sequencing used blood, either unsorted or a sorted T cell fraction (not recorded which). The receptors were sampled from a male donor with ankylosing spondylitis. Each CDR3 is given with its conserved first and last residue. A D gene is named only where the DNA matches it firmly. Only some rows state a clone size, as once, few, many or a class for expanded clones.

d_call j_call v_call clone_size cdr3_nt cdr3_aa
. TRBJ1-1 TRBV12-3/TRBV12-4 many TGTGCCAGCAGTCCCGCCTCCTGGAACACTGAAGCTTTCTTT CASSPASWNTEAFF
. TRBJ2-2 TRBV10-3 few TGTGCCATCAGTGTGGGGGGCCCCGTGGACACCGGGGAGCTGTTTTTT CAISVGGPVDTGELFF
TRBD1 TRBJ1-2 TRBV19 few TGTGCCAGTAGACCACAGGGGAATGGCTACACCTTC CASRPQGNGYTF
. TRBJ2-7 TRBV7-9 . TGTGCCAGCAGCTTAGTGGTCGGGCAGTCCTACGAGCAGTACTTC CASSLVVGQSYEQYF
. TRBJ2-1 TRBV7-7 . TGTGCCAGCAGACAGCTAGCGGACGGAGGGGGGGAGCAGTTCTTC CASRQLADGGGEQFF
. TRBJ2-4 TRBV5-1 few TGCGCCAGCAGCTTGGCCGGAGGAGGCGAAAACATTCAGTACTTC CASSLAGGGENIQYF
. TRBJ2-1 TRBV10-3 . TGTGCCATCGGCGTCCTGGCGAACAATGAGCAGTTCTTC CAIGVLANNEQFF
TRBD1 TRBJ2-5 TRBV23-1 . TGCGCCAGCAGTCAAATCGGGGACAGGGGGTTTGAGACCCAGTACTTC CASSQIGDRGFETQYF
TRBD1 TRBJ2-2 TRBV4-1 few TGCGCCAGCATGAGGAGACAGGGGGCGACCGGGGAGCTGTTTTTT CASMRRQGATGELFF
. TRBJ2-3 TRBV30 once TGTGCCTGGAGTGTACGAAGCTCAGATACGCAGTATTTT CAWSVRSSDTQYF
TRBD1 TRBJ2-7 TRBV12-3/TRBV12-4 . TGTGCCAGCAGAAGACAGGGAAGCGAGCAGTACTTC CASRRQGSEQYF
. TRBJ2-7 TRBV2 . TGTGCCAGCAGAAACAGAGCGGGCGTCACCTACGAGCAGTACTTC CASRNRAGVTYEQYF
. TRBJ2-7 TRBV19 . TGTGCCAGTAGTGACAGAAACTACGAGCAGTACTTC CASSDRNYEQYF
. TRBJ2-2 TRBV6-5 few TGTGCCAGCAGTTATCCAGGCGACGGAACCGGGGAGCTGTTTTTT CASSYPGDGTGELFF
TRBD2 TRBJ2-7 TRBV5-1 . TGCGCCAGCAGCTTAGGGACTAGCGGCTTCTCCTACGAGCAGTACTTC CASSLGTSGFSYEQYF
. TRBJ2-5 TRBV27 few TGTGCCAGCAGTCCATCCCGGGACCTAGGGAGAGAGACCCAGTACTTC CASSPSRDLGRETQYF
. TRBJ1-5 TRBV20-1 many TGCAGTGCTCAGGAGCGGCAGGGCAATCAGCCCCAGCATTTT CSAQERQGNQPQHF
. TRBJ2-4 TRBV15 . TGTGCCACCAGCAGAGGCAGGACAGAAAACATTCAGTACTTC CATSRGRTENIQYF
. TRBJ1-5 TRBV11-2 . TGTGCCAGCAGCTCTACCGGGTGGGGTCAGCCCCAGCATTTT CASSSTGWGQPQHF
TRBD1 TRBJ2-1 TRBV9 . TGTGCCAGCAGCGTGGGGACAGGGGTCAACAATGAGCAGTTCTTC CASSVGTGVNNEQFF
. TRBJ1-1 TRBV20-1 few TGCAGTGCTAGGCACAGGGTGTTTGCTTTCTTT CSARHRVFAFF
. TRBJ2-2 TRBV5-1 few TGCGCCAGCACCCGAGGGGCGGACAACACCGGGGAGCTGTTTTTT CASTRGADNTGELFF
TRBD2 TRBJ2-1 TRBV7-3 . TGTGCCAGCAGCTCGTTGGGACTAGCGGGAGGGAGAGACCAGTTCTTC CASSSLGLAGGRDQFF
. TRBJ1-1 TRBV11-3 . TGTGCCAGCAGCTTAGGGTCAGGGCTCATGAACACTGAAGCTTTCTTT CASSLGSGLMNTEAFF
. TRBJ2-7 TRBV5-1 . TGCGCCAGCAGCATTTCCGGGAGCCCCTGGGACGAGCAGTACTTC CASSISGSPWDEQYF
TRBD2 TRBJ2-7 TRBV6-2/TRBV6-3 . TGTGCCAGCAGTTACCTAGCGGGTCGGAGCTACGAGCAGTACTTC CASSYLAGRSYEQYF
. TRBJ2-2 TRBV7-2 . TGTGCCAGCAGCCCCAGCGGACAGCGGAACACCGGGGAGCTGTTTTTT CASSPSGQRNTGELFF
. TRBJ1-5 TRBV5-1 few TGCGCCAACCCGAAGAAGGGCGGAAGCAATCAGCCCCAGCATTTT CANPKKGGSNQPQHF
TRBD2 TRBJ2-1 TRBV19 few TGTGCCAGTAGTATAGTGGGGACTAGCGGGTACAATGAGCAGTTCTTC CASSIVGTSGYNEQFF
TRBD1 TRBJ1-2 TRBV7-2 . TGTGCCAGCAGCTTAGGGGGACAGTGGGGCGGCTACACCTTC CASSLGGQWGGYTF
. TRBJ2-3 TRBV25-1 . TGTGCCAGCAGTGCTGGGATGATGGTCGGGCTCACAGATACGCAGTATTTT CASSAGMMVGLTDTQYF
. TRBJ1-1 TRBV7-9 . TGTGCCAGCAGCCCCCGGGCCGGGGCGGATACTGAAGCTTTCTTT CASSPRAGADTEAFF
TRBD2 TRBJ2-5 TRBV2 few TGTGCCATCGGACTAGCGGAACAAGAGACCCAGTACTTC CAIGLAEQETQYF
TRBD2 TRBJ2-1 TRBV7-2 . TGTGCCAGCAGCTTAGCTGGTAGCGGGAGTCTCTACTCCTACAATGAGCAGTTCTTC CASSLAGSGSLYSYNEQFF
TRBD2 TRBJ2-1 TRBV20-1 few TGCAGTGCCGGGGCGGCGGGTGTGGGGGGGAATGAGCAGTTCTTC CSAGAAGVGGNEQFF
. TRBJ1-6 TRBV20-1 . TGCAGTGCTAGAGATCGGTCAGTCGGCTCACCCCTCCACTTT CSARDRSVGSPLHF